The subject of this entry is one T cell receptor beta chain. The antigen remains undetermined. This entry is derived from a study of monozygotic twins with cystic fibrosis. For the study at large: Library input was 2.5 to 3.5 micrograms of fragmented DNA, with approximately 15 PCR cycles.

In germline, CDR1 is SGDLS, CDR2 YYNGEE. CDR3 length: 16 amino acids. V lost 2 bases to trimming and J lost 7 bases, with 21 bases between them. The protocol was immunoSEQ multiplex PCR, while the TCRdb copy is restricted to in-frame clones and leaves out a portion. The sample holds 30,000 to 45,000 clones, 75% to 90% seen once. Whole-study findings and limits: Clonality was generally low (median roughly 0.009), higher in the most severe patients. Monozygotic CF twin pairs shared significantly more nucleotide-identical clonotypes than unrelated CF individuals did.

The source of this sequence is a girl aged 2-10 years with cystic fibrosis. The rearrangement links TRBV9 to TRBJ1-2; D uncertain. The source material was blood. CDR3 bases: TGTGCCAGCAGCGTCCTTCCCAAGGGAAGCCAAGGTGGCTACACCTTC. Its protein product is CASSVLPKGSQGGYTF.